These 4 T cell receptor beta chains came from one sample sequenced in a study of blood T cells in healthy people across ages. Primers used in a second PCR of roughly 6 to 11 cycles were a sample-barcoded 5' primer and a J-beta primer mix. Each CDR3 protein is one row after TCRdb ran MiXCR on the 5' RACE reads. The profile covers 710,000 or so distinct CDR3 sequences, with roughly 20% appearing a single time and 20% to 25% taken by the ten largest. Sequenced input: blood. The source is a man in his 70s in good health.

This chain connects TRBV28 to TRBJ2-7; D gene uncertain. The germline V gene has CDR1 MDHEN and CDR2 SYDVKM. Trimming pared 4 bases from V and 6 bases from J, leaving 4 bases between. CDR3 size: 10 residues. The CDR3 nucleotides are TGTGCCAGCAGTTCTATCGAGCAGTACTTC. Its translation is CASSSIEQYF. The full variable domain, rest sourced from reference TRBV28 and TRBJ2-7, is DVKVTQSSRYLVKRTGEKVFLECVQDMDHENMFWYRQDPGLGLRLIYFSYDVKMKEKGDIPEGYSVSREKKERFSLILESASTNQTSMYLCASSSIEQYFGPGTRLTVT.

This rearrangement joins TRBV9 to TRBJ2-3; TRBD2 agrees at 12 bases. V trimming: 0 bases; J trimming: 5 bases; junction bases outside the gene matches: 4. Germline CDR1 and CDR2: SGDLS and YYNGEE. The CDR3 sequence is 16 residues long. The DNA of the CDR3 is TGTGCCAGCAGCGTAGCTAGCGGGGGGGCCATAGATACGCAGTATTTT. As protein: CASSVASGGAIDTQYF.

This rearrangement joins TRBV29-1 to TRBJ1-2, with D maybe TRBD1 (5 bases). Germline-derived CDR1 and CDR2 are SQVTM and ANQGSEA. This CDR3 has 13 residues. The germline V and J ends were trimmed by 1 base and 2 bases, with 8 bases remaining between them. The CDR3 here is CSVEVGRNYGYTF. The CDR3 DNA follows: TGCAGCGTTGAAGTGGGACGGAACTATGGCTACACCTTC.

The chain employs TRBV6-5 and TRBJ2-5; D is perhaps TRBD1 or TRBD2 (5 bases each). The J call is doubtful: the DNA matches TRBJ2-1 better. Germline CDR1 reads MNHEY; CDR2 reads SVGAGI. The CDR3 totals 12 residues. Here the CDR3 reads CASSPRTGRQFF. The CDR3 region has the DNA TGTGCCAGCAGTCCTAGGACGGGACGCCAGTTCTTC.